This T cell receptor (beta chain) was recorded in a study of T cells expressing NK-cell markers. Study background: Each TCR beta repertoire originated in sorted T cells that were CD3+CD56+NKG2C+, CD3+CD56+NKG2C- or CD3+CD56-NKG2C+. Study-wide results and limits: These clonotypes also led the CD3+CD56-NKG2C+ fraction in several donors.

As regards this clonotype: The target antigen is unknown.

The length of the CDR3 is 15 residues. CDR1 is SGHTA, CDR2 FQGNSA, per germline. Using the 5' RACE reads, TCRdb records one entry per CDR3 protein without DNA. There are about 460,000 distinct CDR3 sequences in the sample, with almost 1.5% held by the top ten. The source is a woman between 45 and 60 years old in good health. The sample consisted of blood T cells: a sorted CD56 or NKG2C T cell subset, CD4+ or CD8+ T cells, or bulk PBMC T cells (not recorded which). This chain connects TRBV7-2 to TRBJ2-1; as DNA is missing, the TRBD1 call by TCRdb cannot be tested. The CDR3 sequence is CASSLGWAGVTEQFF.